This record covers a single TCR beta chain. Which antigen it targets is not known. The input lacks base qualities; no much larger clone sits a single base away. These data come from a study of a mutant IDH1 vaccine in newly diagnosed glioma (dated by TCRdb to about 2021). For context, the study as a whole: Patients were given eight vaccinations, in weeks 1, 3, 5, 7, 11, 15, 19 and 23, which matched visits V03 through V10. Of the roughly 33 treated patients, around 62% were male and 37.5% were female, and a mean age of roughly 40 years was recorded. Prior to enrollment, standard therapy consisting of radiotherapy alone, temozolomide alone, or radiochemotherapy with temozolomide had been administered to patients, with the combination being received by most patients. In the chemotherapy-containing groups, vaccination started alongside temozolomide cycles, whereas in patients who had radiotherapy alone it started 4-6 weeks after radiotherapy. Peripheral blood samples were drawn at six visits, namely V03 (baseline), V05, V07, V10, V12 and V13. For exploratory analyses, longitudinal TCRB deep sequencing was carried out in about two dozen treated patients wherever samples were available. The paper's findings and limits, for the study overall: The authors noted that analyses of patient blood samples could not be reproduced because of sample limitations. Immune responses induced by the vaccine were seen in approximately 92% of patients across multiple MHC alleles. Pseudoprogression appeared unrelated to alterations in the top peripheral T cell clonotypes detected by TCRB sequencing. PBMC samples for TCRB deep sequencing were selected based on availability.

CDR1 and CDR2 (MNHEY, SVGAGI) derive from the germline V gene. The CDR3 holds 13 amino acids from the cysteine to the phenylalanine. Only the CDR3 part of the read is kept: 39 bases, read in frame from the first base. The germline ends are 10 bases apart after V is trimmed by 5 bases and J by 3 bases. Library preparation employed the immunoSEQ multiplex PCR assay. Rearranged TCR beta chain sequences were amplified with the hsTCRB Kit following the manufacturer's protocol. TCRB libraries were sequenced on an Illumina MiSeq. Per the source publication's procedure: The proprietary platform of the kit vendor was used for demultiplexing, trimming and gene mapping. Held by TCRdb, this immuneACCESS table contains in-frame sequences only and omits some clones. Under half of the omission traces to an unresolved V gene where checked; the cause of the rest is unknown. Clone size and V and J calls were adopted from that table, with D and trimming inferred from the DNA. The sample records tens of thousands of clones, under 80% of which are singletons. The biggest ten clones account for about 5% of the sample.

The time point label, read with the paper, signifies: week 23, last vaccination. Each vaccine dose was 300 ug of a 20-mer mutant IDH1 peptide in Montanide, given subcutaneously with topical imiquimod. Donors had newly diagnosed WHO grade 3 or 4 IDH1-mutant astrocytomas with loss of nuclear ATRX. The samples were drawn from NOA16, a multicentre, single-arm, open-label phase I trial in Germany that tested a mutant IDH1 peptide vaccine in humans for the first time. The DNeasy Blood and Tissue Kit was used to extract genomic DNA from EDTA blood for TCRB sequencing. This specimen consisted of PBMCs, obtained from a glioma patient whose treatment included an IDH1 peptide vaccine. The chain joins TRBV6-5 to TRBJ2-5; no D gene can be assigned with confidence. The clonotype originates from a man between 45 and 60 years old with glioma. CDR3 protein: CASSDDPEETQYF. At the DNA level, the sequence is TGTGCCAGCAGTGACGACCCCGAAGAGACCCAGTACTTC.